Sequencing of this T cell receptor (beta chain) was carried out in a study of blood T cells in healthy people across ages. A second PCR of roughly 7 to 11 cycles used a sample-barcoded 5' primer and a J-beta primer mix. MiXCR was run by TCRdb on the 5' RACE reads, yielding one entry per CDR3 protein. This sample has around 1,000,000 distinct CDR3 sequences, with roughly a quarter found just once. In its sample, this clonotype was seen a few times. Between the trimmed V and J ends, which lost 5 bases and 3 bases, there was a span of 11 bases. In germline, CDR1 is SQVTM, CDR2 ANQGSEA. The CDR3 runs 12 residues. These same records also appear under a second study, on T cells of mothers and their children.

The chain carries TRBV29-1 and TRBJ2-7; no clear D gene. Sequenced input: blood. The TCR was taken from a girl between 2 and 10 years old in good health. The CDR3 bases are TGCAGCGTTTTGTGGGAAAACTACGAGCAGTACTTC. Amino acid sequence: CSVLWENYEQYF.